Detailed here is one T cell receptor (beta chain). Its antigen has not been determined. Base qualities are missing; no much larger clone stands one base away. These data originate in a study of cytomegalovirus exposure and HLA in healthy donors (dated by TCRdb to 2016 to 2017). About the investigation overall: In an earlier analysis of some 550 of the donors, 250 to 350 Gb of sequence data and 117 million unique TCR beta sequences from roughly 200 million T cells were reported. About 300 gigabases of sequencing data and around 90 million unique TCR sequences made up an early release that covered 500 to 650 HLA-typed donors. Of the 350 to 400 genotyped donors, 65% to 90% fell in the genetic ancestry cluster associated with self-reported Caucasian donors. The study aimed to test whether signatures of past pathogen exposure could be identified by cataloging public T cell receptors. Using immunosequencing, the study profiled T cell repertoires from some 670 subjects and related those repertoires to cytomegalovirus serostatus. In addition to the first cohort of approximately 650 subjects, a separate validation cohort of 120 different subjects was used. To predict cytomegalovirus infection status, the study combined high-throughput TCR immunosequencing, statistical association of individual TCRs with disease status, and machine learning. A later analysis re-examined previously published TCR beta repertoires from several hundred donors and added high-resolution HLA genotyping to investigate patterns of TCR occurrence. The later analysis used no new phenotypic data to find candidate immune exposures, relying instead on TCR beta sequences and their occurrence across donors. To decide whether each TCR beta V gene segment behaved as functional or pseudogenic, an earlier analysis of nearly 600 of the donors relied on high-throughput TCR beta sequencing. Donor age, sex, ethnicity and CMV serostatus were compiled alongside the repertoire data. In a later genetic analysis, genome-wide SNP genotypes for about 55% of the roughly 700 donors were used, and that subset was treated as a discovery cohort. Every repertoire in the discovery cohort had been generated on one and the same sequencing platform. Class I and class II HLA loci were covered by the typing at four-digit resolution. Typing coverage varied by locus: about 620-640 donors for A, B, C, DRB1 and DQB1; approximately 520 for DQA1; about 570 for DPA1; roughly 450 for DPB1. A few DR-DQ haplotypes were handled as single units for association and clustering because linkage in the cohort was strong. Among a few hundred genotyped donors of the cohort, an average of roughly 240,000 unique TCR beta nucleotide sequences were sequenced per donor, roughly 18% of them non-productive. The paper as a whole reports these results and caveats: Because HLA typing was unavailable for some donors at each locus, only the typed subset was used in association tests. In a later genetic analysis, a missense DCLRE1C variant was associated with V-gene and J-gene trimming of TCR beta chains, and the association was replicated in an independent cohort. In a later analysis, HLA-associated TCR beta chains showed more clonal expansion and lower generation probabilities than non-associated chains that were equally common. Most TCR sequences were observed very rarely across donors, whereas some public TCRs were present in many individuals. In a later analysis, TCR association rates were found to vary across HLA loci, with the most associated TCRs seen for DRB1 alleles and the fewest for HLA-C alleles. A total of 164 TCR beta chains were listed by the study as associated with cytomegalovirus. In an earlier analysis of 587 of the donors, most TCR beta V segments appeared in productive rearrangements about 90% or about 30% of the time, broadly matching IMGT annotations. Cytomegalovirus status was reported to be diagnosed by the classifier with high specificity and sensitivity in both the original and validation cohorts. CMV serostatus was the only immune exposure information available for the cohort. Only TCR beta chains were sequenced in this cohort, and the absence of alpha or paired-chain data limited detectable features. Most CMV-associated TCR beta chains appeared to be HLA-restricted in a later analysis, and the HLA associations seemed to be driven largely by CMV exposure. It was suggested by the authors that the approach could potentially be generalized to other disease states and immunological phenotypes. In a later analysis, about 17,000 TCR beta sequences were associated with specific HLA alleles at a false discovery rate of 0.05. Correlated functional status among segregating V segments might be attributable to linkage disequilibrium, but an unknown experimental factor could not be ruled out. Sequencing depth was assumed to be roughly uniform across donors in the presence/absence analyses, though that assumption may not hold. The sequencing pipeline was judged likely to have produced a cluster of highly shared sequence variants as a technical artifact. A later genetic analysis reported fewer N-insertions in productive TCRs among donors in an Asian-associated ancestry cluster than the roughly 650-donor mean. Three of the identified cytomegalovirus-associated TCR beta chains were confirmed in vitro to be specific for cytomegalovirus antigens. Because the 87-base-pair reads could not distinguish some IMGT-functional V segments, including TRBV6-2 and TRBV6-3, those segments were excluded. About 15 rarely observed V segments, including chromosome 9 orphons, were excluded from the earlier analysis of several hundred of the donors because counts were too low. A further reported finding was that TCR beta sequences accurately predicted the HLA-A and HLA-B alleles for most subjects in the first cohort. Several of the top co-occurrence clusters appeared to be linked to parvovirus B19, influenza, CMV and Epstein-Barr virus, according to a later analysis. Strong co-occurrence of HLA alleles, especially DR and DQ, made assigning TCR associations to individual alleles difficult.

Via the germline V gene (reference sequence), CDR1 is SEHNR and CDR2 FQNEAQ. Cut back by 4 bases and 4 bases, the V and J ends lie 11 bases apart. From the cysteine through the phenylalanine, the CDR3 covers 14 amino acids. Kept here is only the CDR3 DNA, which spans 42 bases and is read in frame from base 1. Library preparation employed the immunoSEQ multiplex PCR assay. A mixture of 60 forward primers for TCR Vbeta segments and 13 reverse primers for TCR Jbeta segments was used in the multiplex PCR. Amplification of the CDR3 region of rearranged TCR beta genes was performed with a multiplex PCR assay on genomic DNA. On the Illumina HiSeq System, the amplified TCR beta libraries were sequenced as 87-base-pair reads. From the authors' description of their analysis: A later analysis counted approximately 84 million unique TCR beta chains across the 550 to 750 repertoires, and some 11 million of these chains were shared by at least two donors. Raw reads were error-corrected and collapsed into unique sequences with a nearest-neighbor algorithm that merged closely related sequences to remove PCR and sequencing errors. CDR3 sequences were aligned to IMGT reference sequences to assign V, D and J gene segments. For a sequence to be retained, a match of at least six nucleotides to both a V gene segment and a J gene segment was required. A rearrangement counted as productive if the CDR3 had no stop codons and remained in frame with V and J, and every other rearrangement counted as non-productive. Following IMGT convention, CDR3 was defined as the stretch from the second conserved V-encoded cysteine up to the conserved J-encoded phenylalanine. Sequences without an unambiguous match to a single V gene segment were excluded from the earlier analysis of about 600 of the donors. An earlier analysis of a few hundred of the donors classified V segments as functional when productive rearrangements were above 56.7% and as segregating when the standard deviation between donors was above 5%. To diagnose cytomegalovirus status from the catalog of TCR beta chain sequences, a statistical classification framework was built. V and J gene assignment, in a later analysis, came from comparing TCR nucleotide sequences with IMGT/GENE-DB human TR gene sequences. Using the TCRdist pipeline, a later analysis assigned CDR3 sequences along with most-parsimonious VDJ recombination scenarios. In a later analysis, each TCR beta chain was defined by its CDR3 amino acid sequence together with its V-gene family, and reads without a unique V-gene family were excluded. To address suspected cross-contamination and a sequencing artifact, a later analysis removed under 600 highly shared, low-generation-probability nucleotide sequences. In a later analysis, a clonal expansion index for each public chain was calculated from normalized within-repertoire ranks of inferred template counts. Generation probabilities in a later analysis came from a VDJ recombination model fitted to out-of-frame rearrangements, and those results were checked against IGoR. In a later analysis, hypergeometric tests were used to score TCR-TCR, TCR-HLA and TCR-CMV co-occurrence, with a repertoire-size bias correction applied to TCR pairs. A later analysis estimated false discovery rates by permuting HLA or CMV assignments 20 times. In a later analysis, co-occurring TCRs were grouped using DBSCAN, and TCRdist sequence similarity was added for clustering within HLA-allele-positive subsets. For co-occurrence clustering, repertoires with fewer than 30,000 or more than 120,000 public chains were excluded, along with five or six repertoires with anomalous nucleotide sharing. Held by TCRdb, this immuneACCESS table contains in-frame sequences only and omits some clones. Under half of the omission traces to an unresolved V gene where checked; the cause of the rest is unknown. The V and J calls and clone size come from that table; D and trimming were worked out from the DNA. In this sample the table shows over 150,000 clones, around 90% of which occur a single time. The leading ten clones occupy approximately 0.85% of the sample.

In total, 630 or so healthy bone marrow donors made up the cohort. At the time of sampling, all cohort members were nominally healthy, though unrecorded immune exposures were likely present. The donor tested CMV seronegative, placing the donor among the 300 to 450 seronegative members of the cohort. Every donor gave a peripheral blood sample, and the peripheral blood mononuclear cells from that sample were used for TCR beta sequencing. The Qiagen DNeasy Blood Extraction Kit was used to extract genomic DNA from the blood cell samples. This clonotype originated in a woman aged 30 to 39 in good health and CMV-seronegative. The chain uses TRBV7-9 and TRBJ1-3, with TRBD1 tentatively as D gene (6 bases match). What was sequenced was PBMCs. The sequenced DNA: TGTGCCAGCAGCTCTGGGGGGGCAGGAAACACCATATATTTT. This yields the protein CASSSGGAGNTIYF.